The next 3 T cell receptor beta chains were all read from a single sample in a study of CD8 T cells in ankylosing spondylitis. Findings of the study overall: Ankylosing spondylitis blood appeared to carry a characteristic TCR beta motif of roughly eight highly homologous variants.

Their target antigens are unknown. TCRdb processed the 5' RACE reads anew with MiXCR; each CDR3 protein has one entry. The data contain almost 400,000 distinct CDR3 sequences, about a fifth of them singletons. Sequenced sample: blood, either unsorted or a sorted T cell fraction (not recorded which). These receptors were obtained from a male donor with ankylosing spondylitis.

V and J are TRBV6-1 and TRBJ1-1; maybe TRBD1 (5 bases). The CDR3 runs to 15 residues. Germline CDR1 MNHNS, CDR2 SASEGT. Trimming took 4 bases from V and 3 from J, leaving 15 bases between them. CDR3 DNA: TGTGCCAGCAGTGGGGGCACGATGGGACACACTGAAGCTTTCTTT. Amino acids: CASSGGTMGHTEAFF.

This chain links TRBV19 with TRBJ2-1; D is possibly TRBD2 (5 bases). The CDR3 runs to 15 residues. V dropped 9 bases and J dropped 5 bases, with 20 bases sitting between them. The germline V gene encodes CDR1 LNHDA and CDR2 SQIVND (reference sequence). The CDR3 nucleotides read TGTGCCAGCGATCAAGGGAGCAATGGGAACAATGAGCAGTTCTTC. Translating gives CASDQGSNGNNEQFF.

V gene TRBV28 combines with J gene TRBJ2-5; TRBD2 might be the D (6 bases). The V end lost 0 bases, the J end lost 3 bases, and 8 bases lay between the germline ends. The length of the CDR3 is 14 residues. Germline V gives CDR1 MDHEN, CDR2 SYDVKM. The CDR3 loop reads CASSLWDYKETQYF. The CDR3 region has the DNA TGTGCCAGCAGTTTATGGGACTACAAAGAGACCCAGTACTTC.